This TCR beta chain is from a study of beta chain features in type 1 diabetes (dated 2018 in TCRdb). Broadly, across the study: Mean age, gender distribution, total cell number and subset yield were not different between patients and healthy donors. In the study, recently diagnosed type 1 diabetes patients and matched healthy donors were compared on the TCRB repertoires of their sorted circulating CD4+ T cell subsets. A total of some 100,000,000 sorted cells were examined across all samples, and a strong correlation was observed between cell number per subset and RNA yield. Regulatory and stem cell-like memory subsets were isolated from only 8 patients and about 8 healthy donors, whereas naive and central memory subsets came from all 30 or so donors.

With respect to this clone: Its antigen is unknown. No base quality values were provided; no much bigger clone lies one nucleotide off.

Beyond this particular receptor, the publication reports: In all four CD4+ subsets, TCRB CDR3 length was moderately but significantly shorter in type 1 diabetes patients. At VDJ recombination sites, patients with type 1 diabetes made fewer insertions and deleted more nucleotides, a pattern implying thymic rearrangement abnormalities. Because cDNA was sequenced instead of genomic DNA, activated cells with high expression could be over-represented, although the groups did not differ in activation or CD3 levels. The naive, central memory and regulatory TCRB repertoires appeared to resemble one another more closely among patients than among healthy donors. PCR may preferentially amplify shorter templates, but because patient and control samples were amplified and corrected together, any resulting skew would affect both groups equally. Because the HLA sub-analyses included only small numbers of individuals, any influence of HLA type on TCRB rearrangement was left unresolved.

The High Capacity cDNA Reverse Transcription Kit was used to reverse transcribe all of the isolated RNA, meaning that expressed TCRB transcripts were what got sequenced. Naive, central memory and regulatory T cell samples underwent deep immunoSEQ sequencing, averaging approximately 3.5 million total reads per sample. Sorted cells were lysed in RLT buffer and RNA was extracted with DNase-treated RNeasy Micro or Mini kits, depending on cell number. Each cell subset was processed on its own to prevent cross-contamination, while patient and healthy donor samples were processed together. The immunoSEQ multiplex PCR was used to amplify TCRB sequences from cDNA, generating 87-bp fragments that spanned the CDR3 region. The amplicons were sequenced using the Illumina HiSeq platform. Under the source paper's analysis protocol: PCR bias was computationally corrected using synthetic template baselines, reads within Hamming distance 2 were collapsed, and singletons that could not be merged were discarded. Reads were aligned to IMGT to assign V, D and J genes, CDR3 length, and insertions or deletions at six rearrangement sites. Clonotype counts were normalized to sorted cell number within each subset before computing true diversity and Gini coefficients with the tcR R package. Repertoire sharing was quantified using the overlap coefficient calculated on TCRB nucleotide sequences. Out-of-frame TCRB sequences from naive cells were analyzed to stand in for the pre-selection repertoire. What TCRdb holds here is the immuneACCESS table cut down to in-frame rearrangements. Part of the clones is not present; checked against another copy, under half of the missing clones reflect an unresolved V gene, and the others are unexplained. V, J and clone size are those of that table, while D and trimming were read from the DNA. For this sample there are over 650,000 clones; about 14% appear just once. The top ten clonotypes cover 0.035% to 0.04% of the sample.

Each donor gave one peripheral blood draw, approximately 110 mL on average, collected into heparinised tubes. A BD FACSAria II and a panel including CD45RO, CCR7, CD25, CD127, CD95 and CD27 were used to sort naive, central memory, regulatory and stem cell-like memory CD4+ T cells. A purity above 98% was achieved for all sorted populations. Right away, PBMCs were isolated by Lymphoprep density gradient centrifugation and were stained directly, with no culture step. To minimize batch effects, samples were stained and sorted in pairs, one healthy donor with one patient per experiment. V trim: 3 bases; J trim: 2 bases; unmatched bases: 6. CDR1 and CDR2 are read off the germline V gene (reference sequence) as SGHAT and FQDESV. Including the terminal cysteine and phenylalanine, the CDR3 comprises 15 residues. The kept DNA is CDR3 alone, 45 bases in frame from the first base.

The sample comprised naive CD4+ T cells from blood. In light of the paper, this sample's cell subset or site label describes: true naive CD4+ T cells. The clonotype originates from a man in his late teens or twenties with type 1 diabetes. The V and J genes are TRBV11-1 and TRBJ1-2; the central 7 bases match TRBD1. The encoded CDR3 is CASSLGTASNYGYTF. The nucleotide sequence is given as TGTGCCAGCAGCTTGGGGACAGCTTCCAACTATGGCTACACCTTC.